A single sample is the source of the 25 T cell receptor beta chains below, sequenced in a study of graft-versus-host responses after intestinal transplantation. Plates contained roughly 200,000 CFSE-labeled responder cells and roughly 200,000 irradiated, violet-dye-labeled stimulator cells. TCRdb keeps only in-frame clones here, not all; method: immunoSEQ multiplex PCR. This sample yields some 1,700 clones, of which roughly 40% are seen a single time; roughly 10% belongs to the top ten. The source material was alloreactive CD8+ T cells from a mixed lymphocyte reaction culture, sampled before transplantation. Indicated subset: CFSE-low proliferating T cells sorted from approximately 6-day pre-transplant mixed lymphocyte reaction (GvH or HvG direction). These TCRs come from a human patient who was an organ donor for intestinal transplantation.

This chain connects TRBV4-1 to TRBJ2-1; D remains ambiguous. The V gene lost 0 bases and the J gene lost 3 bases, with 9 bases spanning the gap. Germline CDR1 MGHRA, CDR2 YSYEKL. This CDR3 region has 15 residues. CDR3 residues: CASSQDRGFYNEQFF. CDR3 bases: TGCGCCAGCAGCCAAGATCGTGGGTTCTACAATGAGCAGTTCTTC.

This sequence joins TRBV4-3 and TRBJ1-1, with unresolved D. CDR1 is LGHNA and CDR2 is YSLEER in the germline V gene. Trimming pared 1 base from V and 6 bases from J, leaving 9 bases between. The CDR3 has 13 residues. The CDR3 DNA reads TGCGCCAGCAGCCAAGGAGGCGCAGCTGAAGCTTTCTTT. Amino acids: CASSQGGAAEAFF.

The genes are TRBV27 and TRBJ2-1; TRBD2 matches 11 bases. After removal of 3 bases from V and 13 bases from J, the junction contained 8 bases not matched to a gene. CDR1 and CDR2 from the germline V gene are MNHEY and SMNVEV (reference sequence). The CDR3 contains 14 residues. The CDR3 sequence: CASSFDSGGAQQFF. The CDR3 nucleotides are TGTGCCAGCAGTTTTGATAGCGGGGGGGCCCAACAGTTCTTC.

This clone appeared a few times. The chain couples TRBV30 to TRBJ1-1; D gene unclear. Germline CDR1 GTSNPN, CDR2 SVGIG (reference sequence). The CDR3 loop spans 12 amino acids. Trimming shortened V by 3 bases and J by 0 bases, and 5 bases separated the two germline ends. The CDR3 DNA is TGTGCCTGGAGCCAGATGAACACTGAAGCTTTCTTT. As protein: CAWSQMNTEAFF.

CDR3 in DNA: TGTGCCAGCAGCATTCGACAGGGGGCCACTGAAGCTTTCTTT. Translation: CASSIRQGATEAFF. The rearrangement uses TRBV11-3 and TRBJ1-1, with 10 bases fitting TRBD1. CDR3 size: 14 residues. CDR1 and CDR2 (germline): SGHNT, YENEEA. The J segment lost 4 bases and the V segment lost 5 bases, leaving 4 bases of the junction unmatched.

V usage is TRBV4-1 and J usage is TRBJ2-1; 12 bases agree with TRBD2. CDR3 length: 13 amino acids. The V segment lost 3 bases and the J segment 14 bases; nucleotides outside the gene matches: 5. Germline V lookup: CDR1 MGHRA, CDR2 YSYEKL. As DNA, the CDR3 is TGCGCCAGCAGCCAGACCCTAGCGGGGGGGAAGTTCTTC. It is translated as CASSQTLAGGKFF.

This sequence joins TRBV2 and TRBJ1-1, with D possibly TRBD1 on 6 matching bases. Trimming took off 11 bases at V and 1 base at J, with 17 bases between the two ends. Germline CDR1 and CDR2: SNHLY and FYNNEI. This CDR3 spans 14 amino acids. CDR3 protein: CAYRRGHPNTEAFF. As DNA, the CDR3 is TGTGCCTATCGACGGGGGCACCCGAACACTGAAGCTTTCTTT.

This clone was observed a handful of times. This rearrangement joins TRBV11-1 to TRBJ2-5; 11 bases are a match to TRBD2. With V trimmed by 2 bases and J by 0 bases, 5 bases remained unmatched. The CDR3 is 17 amino acids. CDR1 and CDR2 from the germline V gene are SGHAT and FQDESV (reference sequence). This CDR3 reads CASSLLAGGPDQETQYF. The CDR3 region has the DNA TGTGCCAGCAGCTTACTAGCGGGGGGCCCTGACCAAGAGACCCAGTACTTC.

CDR3 protein: CASSFWVRGTTYNSPLHF. CDR3 sequence (DNA): TGTGCCAGCAGTTTTTGGGTGCGAGGGACTACCTATAATTCACCCCTCCACTTT. V is TRBV28 and J is TRBJ1-6; a weak D match, TRBD1 (5 bases). Per the germline V gene, CDR1 is MDHEN and CDR2 is SYDVKM. With 3 bases removed from V and 2 bases from J, the gap between germline ends came to 17 bases. The length of the CDR3 is 18 residues.

By sample share, this clone is large. The chain carries TRBV7-8 and TRBJ2-5; possibly TRBD2 for D (6 bases). The CDR3 contains 14 residues. Trimming stripped 5 bases from V and 10 bases from J, with 20 bases between. Per germline, CDR1 SGHVS and CDR2 FQNEAQ. CDR3 nucleotide sequence: TGTGCCAGCAGCGAACGAGGGTTGGGGGGAAACCAGTACTTC. Its protein is CASSERGLGGNQYF.

The table lists this clone with a count of one. The chain has TRBV4-3 and TRBJ2-7; 12 bases match TRBD1. Germline V gene lookup returns CDR1 LGHNA and CDR2 YSLEER. This CDR3 has 15 residues. V lost 4 bases, J lost 7 bases, and 8 bases stayed unmatched. CDR3 coding DNA: TGCGCCAGCAGCCCCCCGGGACAGGGGGCCGGTGAGCAGTACTTC. Its translation is CASSPPGQGAGEQYF.

J is TRBJ2-1 and V is TRBV5-1; 7 bases line up with TRBD2. CDR1 and CDR2 (germline): SGHRS, YFSETQ. CDR3 length equals 16 residues. The V segment lost 4 bases and the J segment 4 bases; nucleotides outside the gene matches: 11. The CDR3 DNA sequence: TGCGCCAGCAGCCCTTTTGGCGGGGGACTGTACAATGAGCAGTTCTTC. Its protein product is CASSPFGGGLYNEQFF. Supplemented by reference TRBV5-1 and TRBJ2-1, the full variable domain reads KAGVTQTPRYLIKTRGQQVTLSCSPISGHRSVSWYQQTPGQGLQFLFEYFSETQRNKGNFPGRFSGRQFSNSRSEMNVSTLELGDSALYLCASSPFGGGLYNEQFFGPGTRLTVL.

This clone was observed a few times. The chain links TRBV6-5 to TRBJ2-7; the D gene could be TRBD1 or TRBD2 (5 bases each). V was clipped by 2 bases and J by 0 bases, with 5 bases between them. Germline CDR1 reads MNHEY; CDR2 reads SVGAGI. This CDR3 has 13 amino acids. In DNA, the CDR3 is TGTGCCAGCAGTTACGGGGGCTCCTACGAGCAGTACTTC. Its translation: CASSYGGSYEQYF.

This clone was counted between two and nine times. This chain uses TRBV11-3 with TRBJ2-7; D is unresolved. The V and J ends lost 0 bases and 3 bases respectively, with 0 bases between them. Germline CDR1 SGHNT, CDR2 YENEEA. The CDR3 has 11 amino acids. This chain's CDR3 is CASSLDYEQYF. DNA of the CDR3: TGTGCCAGCAGCTTAGACTACGAGCAGTACTTC.

By share of the sample, this clone is large (0.1 to 1%). The chain links TRBV11-2 to TRBJ1-1; D unresolved. CDR1 is SGHAT and CDR2 is FQNNGV in the germline V gene. CDR3 length: 14 residues. Deletions cut 3 bases from V and 4 bases from J, with 12 bases between. CDR3 in amino acids: CASSLGSGVTEAFF. In DNA, the CDR3 is TGTGCCAGCAGCTTGGGATCGGGTGTCACTGAAGCTTTCTTT.

The genes are TRBV5-1 and TRBJ2-1; 7 positions match TRBD2. CDR1 is SGHRS, CDR2 YFSETQ, per germline. The junction had 1 base not matched to a gene; V was cut back by 0 bases and J by 10 bases. CDR3 length: 12 residues. Here the CDR3 DNA reads TGCGCCAGCAGCTTGGTCGGGGGGGAGCAGTTCTTC. Amino acid sequence: CASSLVGGEQFF.

CDR3 amino acids: CASSGLWTEYYEQYF. In nucleotides, the CDR3 is TGTGCCAGCAGTGGCCTTTGGACAGAATACTACGAGCAGTACTTC. The V and J genes are TRBV6-6 and TRBJ2-7; possible D gene TRBD1, 6 bases. Germline assignment: CDR1 MNHNY and CDR2 SVGAGI (reference sequence). V was shortened by 5 bases and J by 3 bases, with 17 bases between the two germline ends. This CDR3 comprises 15 residues.

This clone was picked up a small number of times. The chain has TRBV6-5 and TRBJ2-3, with no clear D. The CDR3 extends over 15 amino acids. V was shortened by 0 bases and J by 2 bases, with 9 bases between the two germline ends. Germline lookup yields CDR1 MNHEY and CDR2 SVGAGI. As DNA, the CDR3 is TGTGCCAGCAGTTACTCAATCATCCTCACAGATACGCAGTATTTT. Amino acid sequence: CASSYSIILTDTQYF.

By proportion, this clone is large. The chain is built from TRBV7-9 and TRBJ2-7; no firm D call. This CDR3 has 14 amino acids. The V end lost 4 bases, the J end lost 4 bases, and 14 bases lay between the germline ends. Germline V gene lookup returns CDR1 SEHNR and CDR2 FQNEAQ (reference sequence). As DNA, the CDR3 is TGTGCCAGCAGCTCGCCCGATCTGGGATACGAGCAGTACTTC. It is translated as CASSSPDLGYEQYF.

This clone was seen a handful of times. The V call is TRBV6-6, the J call TRBJ2-2; D gene unclear. V lost 4 bases to trimming and J lost 4 bases, with 7 bases between them. Per germline, CDR1 MNHNY and CDR2 SVGAGI (reference sequence). The CDR3 has 13 amino acids. Written as DNA, the CDR3 is TGTGCCAGCAGTTGGCGCCCCACCGGGGAGCTGTTTTTT. Translating it yields CASSWRPTGELFF.

In its sample, this clone was seen a few times. V usage is TRBV7-6 and J usage is TRBJ1-1; tentative D call: TRBD1 (6 bases). The CDR3 extends over 14 amino acids. The germline V gene encodes CDR1 SGHVS and CDR2 FNYEAQ. The germline V and J ends were trimmed by 5 bases and 1 base, with 11 bases remaining between them. CDR3 residues: CASSPWTENTEAFF. In DNA form, the CDR3 reads TGTGCCAGCAGCCCATGGACAGAGAACACTGAAGCTTTCTTT.

The chain carries TRBV11-3 and TRBJ2-7; either TRBD1 or TRBD2 may supply D (5 bases each). The CDR3 contains 12 residues. V lost 1 base and J lost 5, with 6 bases in between. Germline V lookup: CDR1 SGHNT, CDR2 YENEEA. The CDR3 is CASSLGGNEQYF. Written as DNA, the CDR3 is TGTGCCAGCAGCTTAGGGGGGAACGAGCAGTACTTC.

By share, this clone ranks as medium-sized. The CDR3 protein is CASSRDGPRETQYF. CDR3 sequence (DNA): TGTGCCAGTAGTCGGGACGGACCTCGGGAGACCCAGTACTTC. This chain links TRBV19 with TRBJ2-5, with D perhaps assigned TRBD1 or TRBD2 (5 bases each). The germline gives CDR1 LNHDA, CDR2 SQIVND (reference sequence). The CDR3 consists of 14 residues. Trimming removed 5 bases from V and 5 bases from J, with 15 bases in between.

This clone showed up just a few times. The CDR3 sequence is CASSPLGPSATESYEQYF. In DNA form, the CDR3 reads TGTGCCAGCAGCCCGCTTGGCCCGAGCGCCACAGAGTCCTACGAGCAGTACTTC. The chain couples TRBV16 to TRBJ2-7; the D is unclear. The CDR3 is made up of 18 amino acids. With 4 bases removed from V and 1 base from J, the gap between germline ends came to 23 bases. The germline CDR1 and CDR2 sequences are KGHSY and FQNENV.

The chain carries TRBV9 and TRBJ2-1, with D perhaps matching TRBD1 (6 bases). The V and J ends lost 2 bases and 5 bases respectively, with 14 bases between them. CDR1 and CDR2 (germline): SGDLS, YYNGEE. This CDR3 has 15 residues. The CDR3 sequence: CASSVLMRQDNEQFF. For the CDR3, the DNA is TGTGCCAGCAGCGTCCTTATGAGACAGGACAATGAGCAGTTCTTC.